Listed below are T cell receptor beta chains from one sample, sequenced in a study of cytomegalovirus exposure and HLA in healthy donors. Sequenced by immunoSEQ multiplex PCR; TCRdb stores in-frame clones only, minus some. The sample has under 150,000 clones; approximately 80% are singletons. The sample was PBMCs. Receptors originate from a woman aged 55-70 years in good health and CMV-seronegative. The CDR3 runs from the conserved cysteine through the conserved F or W. Each record gives: clone size, V gene, J gene, D gene, CDR3 DNA, CDR3 protein. A D gene is named only where the DNA matches it firmly. Size tells how often a clone was seen (once, few, many) or the class of an expanded clone, and some rows leave it out.

abundance: once
v_gene: TRBV18
j_gene: TRBJ1-2
d_gene: TRBD1
CDR3nt: TGTGCCAGCTCACTACAGGACAGGGCCTATGGCTACACCTTC
CDR3aa: CASSLQDRAYGYTF

abundance: .
v_gene: TRBV28
j_gene: TRBJ1-1
d_gene: .
CDR3nt: TGTGCCAGCGTCAGGGTTAACACTGAAGCTTTCTTT
CDR3aa: CASVRVNTEAFF

abundance: few
v_gene: TRBV4-1
j_gene: TRBJ1-4
d_gene: .
CDR3nt: TGCGCCAGCAGCCAAGATCCACAGTATGAAAAACTGTTTTTT
CDR3aa: CASSQDPQYEKLFF

abundance: .
v_gene: TRBV28
j_gene: TRBJ2-1
d_gene: .
CDR3nt: TGTGCCAGCAGTTTCCGGGGAGCTTACAATGAGCAGTTCTTC
CDR3aa: CASSFRGAYNEQFF

abundance: few
v_gene: TRBV10-1
j_gene: TRBJ1-3
d_gene: TRBD1
CDR3nt: TGCGCCAGCAGCGGGACAGGCTCTGGAAACACCATATATTTT
CDR3aa: CASSGTGSGNTIYF

abundance: few
v_gene: TRBV27
j_gene: TRBJ2-7
d_gene: .
CDR3nt: TGTGCCAGCAGTTCAGCCGGGGGCGAGCAGTACTTC
CDR3aa: CASSSAGGEQYF

abundance: few
v_gene: TRBV28
j_gene: TRBJ2-5
d_gene: TRBD2
CDR3nt: TGTGCCAGCAGCTCCCTCGGGCTAGCGGGCGGAGAAGGGCATCAGTACTTC
CDR3aa: CASSSLGLAGGEGHQYF

abundance: .
v_gene: TRBV7-9
j_gene: TRBJ2-2
d_gene: .
CDR3nt: TGTGCCAGCAGCGCCGAGGGCGGGGAGCTGTTTTTT
CDR3aa: CASSAEGGELFF

abundance: .
v_gene: TRBV28
j_gene: TRBJ1-2
d_gene: .
CDR3nt: TGTGCCAGCAGTCCCGGGGTGTTTGATGGCTACACCTTC
CDR3aa: CASSPGVFDGYTF

abundance: .
v_gene: TRBV16
j_gene: TRBJ1-2
d_gene: TRBD1
CDR3nt: TGTGCCAGCAGCCAAGACAGGGACGGGGACTATGGCTACACCTTC
CDR3aa: CASSQDRDGDYGYTF

abundance: .
v_gene: TRBV6-6
j_gene: TRBJ1-6
d_gene: .
CDR3nt: TGTGCCAGCACCGCGGCCAGGGAAGTATCCCCCCTCCACTTT
CDR3aa: CASTAAREVSPLHF

abundance: .
v_gene: TRBV7-9
j_gene: TRBJ2-7
d_gene: TRBD2
CDR3nt: TGTGCCAGCAGCCCCAGCGGGATCAGTTACGAGCAGTACTTC
CDR3aa: CASSPSGISYEQYF

abundance: .
v_gene: TRBV28
j_gene: TRBJ1-2
d_gene: TRBD1
CDR3nt: TGTGCCAGCAGTTTAGGACAGGGCGATACAACGGGGAGCTACACCTTC
CDR3aa: CASSLGQGDTTGSYTF

abundance: .
v_gene: TRBV30
j_gene: TRBJ1-1
d_gene: .
CDR3nt: TGTGCCTGGAGTGCACGGGGGGGAAACACTGAAGCTTTCTTT
CDR3aa: CAWSARGGNTEAFF

abundance: .
v_gene: TRBV5-5
j_gene: TRBJ2-3
d_gene: .
CDR3nt: TGTGCCAGCAGTAGACGGGACACCCCGCAGTATTTT
CDR3aa: CASSRRDTPQYF

abundance: .
v_gene: TRBV5-4
j_gene: TRBJ2-7
d_gene: TRBD1
CDR3nt: TGTGCCAGCAGCTTGGACAGGGGGCGGAACGAGCAGTACTTC
CDR3aa: CASSLDRGRNEQYF

abundance: few
v_gene: TRBV30
j_gene: TRBJ2-3
d_gene: TRBD1
CDR3nt: TGTGCCTGGACCAAAGGACCGGGACAGGGAAATTCAGATACGCAGTATTTT
CDR3aa: CAWTKGPGQGNSDTQYF

abundance: few
v_gene: TRBV19
j_gene: TRBJ2-7
d_gene: TRBD1
CDR3nt: TGTGCCAGTAGCCCCCGCGGACAGGGTGCCTACGAGCAGTACTTC
CDR3aa: CASSPRGQGAYEQYF

abundance: few
v_gene: TRBV5-1
j_gene: TRBJ1-5
d_gene: .
CDR3nt: TGCGCCAGCAGCTTATCGGGGGGCGAAAGGGAGCCCCAGCATTTT
CDR3aa: CASSLSGGEREPQHF

abundance: .
v_gene: TRBV10-1
j_gene: TRBJ2-1
d_gene: TRBD2
CDR3nt: TGCGCCAGCAGTGAGTCGGGACTAGCGGGGTACAATGAGCAGTTCTTC
CDR3aa: CASSESGLAGYNEQFF

abundance: .
v_gene: TRBV19
j_gene: TRBJ1-1
d_gene: .
CDR3nt: TGTGCCAGTAGTATCCGGGACAAAGGACTAGGTGACACTGAAGCTTTCTTT
CDR3aa: CASSIRDKGLGDTEAFF

abundance: .
v_gene: TRBV19
j_gene: TRBJ2-1
d_gene: .
CDR3nt: TGTGCCAGTAGTGGGGGCAGGCGCAATGAGCAGTTCTTC
CDR3aa: CASSGGRRNEQFF

abundance: .
v_gene: TRBV5-8
j_gene: TRBJ1-1
d_gene: TRBD1
CDR3nt: TGTGCCAGCAGCTTGGTGACAGGGGGTAAACGAGAAGCTTTCTTT
CDR3aa: CASSLVTGGKREAFF

abundance: .
v_gene: TRBV27
j_gene: TRBJ2-7
d_gene: .
CDR3nt: TGTGCCAGCTGGGGAGGGGGGATGCGCTCCTACGAGCAGTACTTC
CDR3aa: CASWGGGMRSYEQYF

abundance: once
v_gene: TRBV27
j_gene: TRBJ2-1
d_gene: TRBD2
CDR3nt: TGTGCCAGCAGTTTATCGGGGGGGCGGGAGGGGAGGTTCTTC
CDR3aa: CASSLSGGREGRFF

abundance: .
v_gene: TRBV5-1
j_gene: TRBJ1-2
d_gene: TRBD1
CDR3nt: TGCGCCAGCAGCTTGGCCCCGGGACAGGGGCTCGGCTACACCTTC
CDR3aa: CASSLAPGQGLGYTF

abundance: .
v_gene: TRBV4-2
j_gene: TRBJ2-5
d_gene: .
CDR3nt: TGTGCCAGCTCCCAAGCCCGACAGGAGACCCAGTACTTC
CDR3aa: CASSQARQETQYF

abundance: .
v_gene: TRBV4-1
j_gene: TRBJ2-7
d_gene: TRBD2
CDR3nt: TGCGCCAGCAGCCAAGGTACCCTAGCGGGATCCTACGAGCAGTACTTC
CDR3aa: CASSQGTLAGSYEQYF

abundance: few
v_gene: TRBV28
j_gene: TRBJ1-2
d_gene: .
CDR3nt: TGTGCCAGCAGTATCCCACAGGAATTTTATGGCTACACCTTC
CDR3aa: CASSIPQEFYGYTF

abundance: few
v_gene: TRBV28
j_gene: TRBJ2-3
d_gene: TRBD2
CDR3nt: TGTGCCAGCAGTCCCAGGACTAGCGGGAGGAGGGGGGTCACAGATACGCAGTATTTT
CDR3aa: CASSPRTSGRRGVTDTQYF

abundance: .
v_gene: TRBV18
j_gene: TRBJ1-2
d_gene: .
CDR3nt: TGTGCCAGCTCACCACCGTCGGGGAGGGACTATGGCTACACCTTC
CDR3aa: CASSPPSGRDYGYTF

abundance: .
v_gene: TRBV9
j_gene: TRBJ1-1
d_gene: TRBD1
CDR3nt: TGTGCCAGCAGCGCCAGTAGTATGAGAGGGGGCGTGGACACTGAAGCTTTCTTT
CDR3aa: CASSASSMRGGVDTEAFF

abundance: .
v_gene: TRBV5-5
j_gene: TRBJ1-2
d_gene: TRBD1
CDR3nt: TGTGCCAGCAGCCCGGGGACAGGGAGAAAATATGGCTACACCTTC
CDR3aa: CASSPGTGRKYGYTF

abundance: few
v_gene: TRBV7-3
j_gene: TRBJ2-7
d_gene: .
CDR3nt: TGTGCCAGCAGCTTAGCAACACAGGGCTACGAGCAGTACTTC
CDR3aa: CASSLATQGYEQYF

abundance: once
v_gene: TRBV6-1
j_gene: TRBJ2-3
d_gene: TRBD2
CDR3nt: TGTGCCAGCAGTGAACCGGGACTAGCGGGAGGACCAGATACGCAGTATTTT
CDR3aa: CASSEPGLAGGPDTQYF

abundance: .
v_gene: TRBV7-6
j_gene: TRBJ2-5
d_gene: .
CDR3nt: TGTGCCAGCAGCTTAGGCCTAGGGGGACATCGAGAGACCCAGTACTTC
CDR3aa: CASSLGLGGHRETQYF

abundance: .
v_gene: TRBV6-1
j_gene: TRBJ1-2
d_gene: .
CDR3nt: TGTGCCAGCAGTGAAGGTAACAGGCTAGATGGCTACACCTTC
CDR3aa: CASSEGNRLDGYTF

abundance: .
v_gene: TRBV5-4
j_gene: TRBJ2-5
d_gene: TRBD2
CDR3nt: TGTGCCAGCAGCTTGTCTGGCGGGGGGGCCCGGTTGTCTGAGACCCAGTACTTC
CDR3aa: CASSLSGGGARLSETQYF

abundance: .
v_gene: TRBV5-1
j_gene: TRBJ2-1
d_gene: TRBD2
CDR3nt: TGCGCCAGCAGCTCGATAAGTCCGGGCCTAGCGGCCTACAATGAGCAGTTCTTC
CDR3aa: CASSSISPGLAAYNEQFF

abundance: .
v_gene: TRBV7-3
j_gene: TRBJ2-1
d_gene: TRBD2
CDR3nt: TGTGCCAGCAGCTTATGGGGCGGGAGGCTTAATGAGCAGTTCTTC
CDR3aa: CASSLWGGRLNEQFF

abundance: .
v_gene: TRBV7-2
j_gene: TRBJ2-7
d_gene: TRBD2
CDR3nt: TGTGCCAGCAGCTTAAGGATCACAGCGGGGGGGCCCTATGAGCAGTACTTC
CDR3aa: CASSLRITAGGPYEQYF

abundance: .
v_gene: TRBV5-1
j_gene: TRBJ2-5
d_gene: TRBD1
CDR3nt: TGCGCCAGCAGTCCCACCAGGGGGCACGAGACCCAGTACTTC
CDR3aa: CASSPTRGHETQYF

abundance: .
v_gene: TRBV6-5
j_gene: TRBJ2-7
d_gene: TRBD2
CDR3nt: TGTGCCAGCAGTTACTCCGGCGGGGGCTACGAGCAGTACTTC
CDR3aa: CASSYSGGGYEQYF

abundance: .
v_gene: TRBV19
j_gene: TRBJ2-5
d_gene: .
CDR3nt: TGTGCCAGTACCAATAGAGTCCAAGAGACCCAGTACTTC
CDR3aa: CASTNRVQETQYF

abundance: .
v_gene: TRBV2
j_gene: TRBJ1-3
d_gene: .
CDR3nt: TGTGCCAGCAGTGAGAACCCCCGGGGTCCTAACACCATATATTTT
CDR3aa: CASSENPRGPNTIYF

abundance: .
v_gene: TRBV29-1
j_gene: TRBJ2-3
d_gene: TRBD1
CDR3nt: TGCAGCGTTTCAACAGGGGGCGGGTTAGATACGCAGTATTTT
CDR3aa: CSVSTGGGLDTQYF

abundance: few
v_gene: TRBV18
j_gene: TRBJ1-1
d_gene: TRBD1
CDR3nt: TGTGCCAGCTCACCTCCGGGACAGGGAAACGAAGCTTTCTTT
CDR3aa: CASSPPGQGNEAFF

abundance: .
v_gene: TRBV30
j_gene: TRBJ2-7
d_gene: .
CDR3nt: TGTGCCTGGGCTAAGACAGGTCTTGGAGGCTACGAGCAGTACTTC
CDR3aa: CAWAKTGLGGYEQYF

abundance: .
v_gene: TRBV9
j_gene: TRBJ1-5
d_gene: .
CDR3nt: TGTGCCAGCAGCGTAGGAGGTGCTAGCAATCAGCCCCAGCATTTT
CDR3aa: CASSVGGASNQPQHF

abundance: .
v_gene: TRBV7-2
j_gene: TRBJ1-2
d_gene: .
CDR3nt: TGTGCCAGCAGCAACCGACCGTCTACAATAACAGATGGCTACACCTTC
CDR3aa: CASSNRPSTITDGYTF

abundance: .
v_gene: TRBV4-1
j_gene: TRBJ2-1
d_gene: .
CDR3nt: TGCGCCAGCAGCCAAGGGTTGACGGGCAATGAGCAGTTCTTC
CDR3aa: CASSQGLTGNEQFF

abundance: .
v_gene: TRBV27
j_gene: TRBJ2-3
d_gene: .
CDR3nt: TGTGCCAGCAGTATTCAGGGAATCGGCACAGATACGCAGTATTTT
CDR3aa: CASSIQGIGTDTQYF

abundance: .
v_gene: TRBV7-2
j_gene: TRBJ1-5
d_gene: TRBD1
CDR3nt: TGTGCCAGCAGACTCAGACAGGGAGATCAGCCCCAGCATTTT
CDR3aa: CASRLRQGDQPQHF